The 16 T cell receptor beta chains reported below all come from one sample, sequenced in a study of T cell repertoires in cytomegalovirus infection. Using its own MiXCR run on the reads, TCRdb lists one record per CDR3 protein. The sample consists of roughly 230,000 distinct CDR3 sequences, around 6.4% of them appearing once. Material: PBMCs. These receptors were collected from a human donor in good health (CMV status not recorded). Some clones in this sample may be carry-over from other donors' samples.

This clonotype was observed at least ten times. This rearrangement joins TRBV6-5 to TRBJ1-1; TRBD1 is a possible D gene (5 bases). CDR3 length equals 12 residues. From germline, CDR1 is MNHEY and CDR2 SVGAGI. Trimming shortened V by 11 bases and J by 0 bases, and 10 bases separated the two germline ends. CDR3 sequence reads: CACSTVNTEAFF. The CDR3 DNA sequence: TGTGCCTGCTCGACAGTGAACACTGAAGCTTTCTTT.

This clonotype was recorded many times. The chain employs TRBV11-2 and TRBJ2-1; possible D gene TRBD2, 5 bases. V was cut by 0 bases and J by 15 bases, with 12 bases left in between. The CDR3 totals 12 residues. CDR1 and CDR2 from the germline V gene are SGHAT and FQNNGV. The CDR3 is CASSLEEARGFF. In DNA form, the CDR3 reads TGTGCCAGCAGCTTAGAGGAGGCCCGGGGGTTCTTC.

This clonotype has ten or more counts. This sequence joins TRBV19 and TRBJ1-1; the D gene is possibly TRBD1 (6 bases). The germline gives CDR1 LNHDA, CDR2 SQIVND (reference sequence). V lost 7 bases and J 1 base, leaving 13 bases between the germline ends. This CDR3 has 14 residues. CDR3 loop: CASNDRSGNTEAFF. The CDR3 DNA reads TGTGCCAGTAATGACAGGTCAGGGAACACTGAAGCTTTCTTT.

This clonotype was counted between two and nine times. The genes are TRBV10-3 and TRBJ2-2; 7 bases map to TRBD1. This CDR3 has 12 residues. Germline V gene sequence: CDR1 ENHRY, CDR2 SYGVKD. With 6 bases clipped from V and 8 bases from J, the junction kept 3 bases outside the gene matches. CDR3 protein: CAIRQGSGELFF. The DNA for the CDR3 is TGTGCCATCAGACAGGGGTCGGGGGAGCTGTTTTTT.

This clonotype was seen ten or more times. This chain connects TRBV7-2 to TRBJ1-5; unclear D gene. The CDR3 consists of 16 residues. Germline V gene lookup returns CDR1 SGHTA and CDR2 FQGNSA. Trimming cost V 3 bases and J 3 bases, with 15 bases left between them. CDR3: CASSFFPKNPNQPQHF. For the CDR3, the DNA is TGTGCCAGCAGCTTTTTCCCCAAAAATCCCAATCAGCCCCAGCATTTT.

A remark on this clonotype: With a much larger clone just one base away, this may be a read error. The chain has TRBV20-1 and TRBJ2-4, with 7 nucleotides matching TRBD2. Germline V gives CDR1 DFQATT, CDR2 SNEGSKA (reference sequence). The CDR3 has 15 amino acids. The CDR3: CSARDGGEARNIQYF. The CDR3, as DNA: TGCAGTGCTAGAGATGGGGGGGAGGCCAGAAACATTCAGTACTTC.

This clonotype was recorded at least ten times. CDR3 bases: TGTGCCAGTTCGGCAGGACCCAATCAGCCCCAGCATTTT. Translating gives CASSAGPNQPQHF. The chain carries TRBV19 and TRBJ1-5; D is undetermined. CDR1 and CDR2 (germline): LNHDA, SQIVND (reference sequence). The CDR3 is 13 residues long. With 8 bases removed from V and 3 bases from J, the gap between germline ends came to 11 bases.

The CDR3 DNA sequence: TGTGCCAGCAAACGAGCAGGGGAGGCGTACGAGCAGTACTTC. Translated: CASKRAGEAYEQYF. The chain couples TRBV2 to TRBJ2-7; possibly TRBD1 or TRBD2 for D (6 bases each). The CDR3 has 14 residues. V was pared by 7 bases and J by 4 bases, with 17 bases between. Germline V lookup: CDR1 SNHLY, CDR2 FYNNEI.

This clonotype appeared a few times. The chain carries TRBV3-1 and TRBJ1-6; 12 positions match TRBD1. After removal of 8 bases from V and 8 bases from J, the junction contained 1 base not matched to a gene. Germline values: CDR1 LGHDT, CDR2 YNNKEL (reference sequence). The CDR3 consists of 13 residues. CDR3 sequence (DNA): TGTGCCAGCGGGACAGGGGGCGATTCACCCCTCCACTTT. It encodes CASGTGGDSPLHF.

This clonotype was detected many times. The CDR3 coding sequence is TGCAGCCCGGACACTAACTATGGCTACACCTTC. It yields the protein CSPDTNYGYTF. The chain has TRBV20-1 and TRBJ1-2; the D gene is possibly TRBD1 (5 bases). Germline CDR1 reads DFQATT; CDR2 reads SNEGSKA (reference sequence). This CDR3 is built from 11 residues.

This clonotype showed up many times. The chain has TRBV29-1 and TRBJ2-7; D is uncertain. V lost 7 bases to trimming and J lost 0 bases, with 22 bases between them. The CDR3 totals 16 residues. From germline, CDR1 is SQVTM and CDR2 ANQGSEA. In DNA, the CDR3 is TGCAGCGCCTTGATGGGCCGAAGACACAGCTCCTACGAGCAGTACTTC. As protein: CSALMGRRHSSYEQYF.

This clonotype was seen at least ten times. The chain has TRBV6-2 or TRBV6-3 and TRBJ2-3; 8 bases align to TRBD2. Germline V lookup: CDR1 MNHEY, CDR2 SVGEGT. After removal of 4 bases from V and 1 base from J, the junction contained 10 bases not matched to a gene. The CDR3 covers 17 residues. The CDR3 DNA reads TGTGCCAGCAGTTCGAGGACTAGCCTGCCCGGCACAGATACGCAGTATTTT. Its translation is CASSSRTSLPGTDTQYF.

The chain uses TRBV5-1 and TRBJ1-3, with D tentatively TRBD1 (6 bases). Per germline, CDR1 SGHRS and CDR2 YFSETQ. CDR3 length: 14 residues. V was trimmed by 4 bases and J by 0 bases, leaving 8 bases between them. The CDR3 nucleotides are TGCGCCAGCAGCCAAGGGGGCTCTGGAAACACCATATATTTT. It is translated as CASSQGGSGNTIYF. Full variable domain (remainder filled in from reference TRBV5-1 and TRBJ1-3): KAGVTQTPRYLIKTRGQQVTLSCSPISGHRSVSWYQQTPGQGLQFLFEYFSETQRNKGNFPGRFSGRQFSNSRSEMNVSTLELGDSALYLCASSQGGSGNTIYFGEGSWLTVV.

This clonotype was detected many times. The rearrangement joins TRBV27 to TRBJ1-1; D is unresolved. V shed 0 bases and J shed 0 bases, with 5 bases lying between them. The CDR3 is 14 amino acids. Germline-derived CDR1 and CDR2 are MNHEY and SMNVEV (reference sequence). CDR3: CASSLSLLNTEAFF. Here the CDR3 DNA reads TGTGCCAGCAGTTTATCGTTACTGAACACTGAAGCTTTCTTT.

This clonotype was detected ten times or more. The CDR3 protein is CASTQGAFQETQYF. The DNA for the CDR3 is TGTGCCAGCACCCAAGGGGCCTTCCAAGAGACCCAGTACTTC. The gene calls are TRBV12-3 or TRBV12-4 and TRBJ2-5; tentative D call: TRBD1 (5 bases). Trimming left V 7 bases short and J 1 base short, with 13 bases between. The CDR3 extends over 14 amino acids.

This clonotype was detected only a few times. V is TRBV12-5 and J is TRBJ2-1; 10 bases agree with TRBD2. Trimming at V came to 0 bases and at J to 8 bases, leaving 16 bases not matched to a gene. This CDR3 comprises 19 residues. CDR1 is LGHNT, CDR2 FRNRAP, per germline. CDR3 residues: CASGLVTKRGGYLGDEQFF. CDR3 nucleotides: TGTGCTAGTGGTTTGGTAACAAAGCGGGGGGGATACCTTGGGGATGAGCAGTTCTTC.